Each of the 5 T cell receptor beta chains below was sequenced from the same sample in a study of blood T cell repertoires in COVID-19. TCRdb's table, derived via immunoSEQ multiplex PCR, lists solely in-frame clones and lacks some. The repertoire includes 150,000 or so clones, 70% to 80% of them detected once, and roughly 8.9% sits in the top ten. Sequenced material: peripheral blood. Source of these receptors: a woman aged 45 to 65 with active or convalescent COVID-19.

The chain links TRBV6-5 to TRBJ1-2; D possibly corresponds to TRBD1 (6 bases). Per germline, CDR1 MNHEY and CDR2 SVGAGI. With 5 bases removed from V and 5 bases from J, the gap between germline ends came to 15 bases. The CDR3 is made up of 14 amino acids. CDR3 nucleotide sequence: TGTGCCAGCAGTCGACAACAGGGACGGTATGGCTACACCTTC. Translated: CASSRQQGRYGYTF.

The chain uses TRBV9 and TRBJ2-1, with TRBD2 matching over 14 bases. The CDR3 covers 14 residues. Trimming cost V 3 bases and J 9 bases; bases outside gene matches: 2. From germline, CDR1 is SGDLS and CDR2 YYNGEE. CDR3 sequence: CASSGTSGGTEQFF. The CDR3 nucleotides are TGTGCCAGCAGCGGGACTAGCGGGGGGACTGAGCAGTTCTTC.

This chain's CDR3 is CASSLDREETQYF. The CDR3 nucleotides read TGTGCCAGCAGCCTCGACAGGGAAGAGACCCAGTACTTC. The V call is TRBV7-9, the J call TRBJ2-5, with 7 bases that match TRBD1. Per the germline V gene, CDR1 is SEHNR and CDR2 is FQNEAQ (reference sequence). This CDR3 comprises 13 residues. V dropped 5 bases and J dropped 3; count of bases not matched to a gene: 3.

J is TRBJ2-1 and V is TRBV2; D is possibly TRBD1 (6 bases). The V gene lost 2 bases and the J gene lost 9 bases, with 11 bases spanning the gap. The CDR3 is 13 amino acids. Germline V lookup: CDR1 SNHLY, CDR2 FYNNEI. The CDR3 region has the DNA TGTGCCAGCAGTGAAACCAGGGGTGGTGAGCAGTTCTTC. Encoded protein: CASSETRGGEQFF.

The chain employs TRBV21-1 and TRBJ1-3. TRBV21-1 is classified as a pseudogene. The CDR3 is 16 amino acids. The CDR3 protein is CASSKDYEGSGNTIYF. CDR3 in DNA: TGTGCCAGCAGCAAAGATTATGAGGGCTCTGGAAACACCATATATTTT.